This T cell receptor beta chain was sequenced in a study of blood T cell repertoires in COVID-19. Across the study: From the United States, Italy and Spain came samples of acute and convalescent COVID-19.

In germline, CDR1 is MNHEY, CDR2 SVGEGT. J gave up 4 bases and V 2 bases, and 8 bases lay outside the gene matches. The CDR3 contains 15 residues. As handled by the study authors: For nucleated cells, counts were estimated from reference gene primer amplification. Repertoires were generated with immunoSEQ multiplex PCR, while TCRdb's copy carries only in-frame clones and drops some. V, J and clone size are taken as reported in that table, and D and trimming were inferred from the DNA itself. The table has more than 150,000 clones, 65% to 90% seen once. The receptor was isolated from a man between 40 and 49 years old who had recovered from COVID-19. Material for sequencing was PBMCs or T cells enriched from blood (not recorded which). The chain employs TRBV6-2 or TRBV6-3 and TRBJ2-7; 7 bases align to TRBD2. CDR3 protein: CASSYGSSGSYEQYF. The CDR3 DNA follows: TGTGCCAGCAGTTACGGTAGTAGCGGGTCATACGAGCAGTACTTC.